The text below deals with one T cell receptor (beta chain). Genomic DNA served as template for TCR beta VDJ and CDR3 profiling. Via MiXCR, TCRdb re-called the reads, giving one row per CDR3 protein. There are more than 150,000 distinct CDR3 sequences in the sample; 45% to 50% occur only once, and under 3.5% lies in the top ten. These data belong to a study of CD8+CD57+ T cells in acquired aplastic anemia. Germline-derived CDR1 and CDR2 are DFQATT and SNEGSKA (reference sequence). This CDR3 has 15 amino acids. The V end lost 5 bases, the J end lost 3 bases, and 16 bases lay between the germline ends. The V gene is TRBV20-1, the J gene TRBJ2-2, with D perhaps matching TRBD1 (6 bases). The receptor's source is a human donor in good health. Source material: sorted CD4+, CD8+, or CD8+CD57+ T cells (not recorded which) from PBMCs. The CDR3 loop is CSAGTQTGYTGELFF. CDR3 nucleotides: TGCAGTGCTGGAACCCAGACAGGCTACACCGGGGAGCTGTTTTTT.